This is a list of T cell receptor beta chains from one sample in a study of blood T cell repertoires in COVID-19. Profiled with immunoSEQ multiplex PCR; TCRdb holds only in-frame clones, not every one. Of 100,000 to 150,000 clones listed, 85% were seen once; the top ten hold 25% to 30%. Sequenced material: peripheral blood. Receptor source: a woman of 80 years or more with acute or convalescent COVID-19. Each CDR3 is given with its conserved first and last residue. D genes are given only for firm matches.

D	J	length	V	DNA	CDR3
TRBD2	TRBJ2-5	15	TRBV5-1	TGCGCCAGCAGCTTGGGGGGACTAGACCAAGAGACCCAGTACTTC	CASSLGGLDQETQYF
.	TRBJ1-1	16	TRBV3-1/TRBV3-2	TGTGCCAGCAGCCCCTCCAGCGTCGGAGGTAACACTGAAGCTTTCTTT	CASSPSSVGGNTEAFF
.	TRBJ1-6	13	TRBV3-1/TRBV3-2	TGTGCCAGCAGTGGGGCGGATAATTCACCCCTCCACTTT	CASSGADNSPLHF
.	TRBJ2-5	13	TRBV7-2	TGTGCCAGCAGCTCAACTAAGGGGGAGACCCAGTACTTC	CASSSTKGETQYF
.	TRBJ2-5	14	TRBV19	TGTGCCAGTAGTGGGCAGGGCGATCGAGAGACCCAGTACTTC	CASSGQGDRETQYF
.	TRBJ1-3	16	TRBV6-6	TGTGCCAGCCGACCCCCGACGGGTCGCTCTGGAAACACCATATATTTT	CASRPPTGRSGNTIYF
TRBD1	TRBJ2-3	16	TRBV5-1	TGCGCCAGCAGCATGGGACAGGTAGAAGACACAGATACGCAGTATTTT	CASSMGQVEDTDTQYF
.	TRBJ1-2	11	TRBV28	TGTGCCAGCAGTTTATCCAGTGGCTACACCTTC	CASSLSSGYTF
.	TRBJ2-6	15	TRBV5-1	TGCGCCAGCAGCTTGGGGGAGGCTGGGGCCAACGTCCTGACTTTC	CASSLGEAGANVLTF
TRBD1	TRBJ1-3	16	TRBV18	TGTGCCAGCTCGCAAACCCAGACAGGGCCTGGAAACACCATATATTTT	CASSQTQTGPGNTIYF
.	TRBJ2-6	15	TRBV7-8	TGTGCCAGCAGCCTCATAGGGGCTGGGGCCAACGTCCTGACTTTC	CASSLIGAGANVLTF
.	TRBJ1-1	15	TRBV6-5	TGTGCCAGCAGCCGGGGGGCGGGGGGCTTCCCTGAAGCTTTCTTT	CASSRGAGGFPEAFF
.	TRBJ2-6	15	TRBV3-1/TRBV3-2	TGTGCCAGCAGCCTAGAAGGGGCCGGGGCCAACGTCCTGACTTTC	CASSLEGAGANVLTF
.	TRBJ2-5	14	TRBV18	TGTGCCAGCTCACCATTGGAGGGACAAGAGACCCAGTACTTC	CASSPLEGQETQYF
TRBD1	TRBJ1-1	14	TRBV6-5	TGTGCCAGCAGGGCGGGACAGACGAACACTGAAGCTTTCTTT	CASRAGQTNTEAFF